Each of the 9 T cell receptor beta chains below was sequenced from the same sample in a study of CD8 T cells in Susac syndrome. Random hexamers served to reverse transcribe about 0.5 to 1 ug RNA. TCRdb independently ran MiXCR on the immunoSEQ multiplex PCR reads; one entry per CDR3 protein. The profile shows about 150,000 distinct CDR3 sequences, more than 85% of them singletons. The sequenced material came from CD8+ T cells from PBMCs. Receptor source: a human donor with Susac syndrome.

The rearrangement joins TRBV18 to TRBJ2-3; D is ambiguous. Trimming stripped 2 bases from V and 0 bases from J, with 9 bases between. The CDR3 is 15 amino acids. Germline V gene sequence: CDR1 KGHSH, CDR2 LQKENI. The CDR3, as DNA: TGTGCCAGCTCACCATTCGGGTACAGCACAGATACGCAGTATTTT. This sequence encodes CASSPFGYSTDTQYF.

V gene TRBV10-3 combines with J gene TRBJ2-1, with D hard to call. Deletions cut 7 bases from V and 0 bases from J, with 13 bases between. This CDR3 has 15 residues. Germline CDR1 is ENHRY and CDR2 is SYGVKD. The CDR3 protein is CAITSGVTSYNEQFF. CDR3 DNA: TGTGCCATCACTTCCGGAGTTACCTCCTACAATGAGCAGTTCTTC.

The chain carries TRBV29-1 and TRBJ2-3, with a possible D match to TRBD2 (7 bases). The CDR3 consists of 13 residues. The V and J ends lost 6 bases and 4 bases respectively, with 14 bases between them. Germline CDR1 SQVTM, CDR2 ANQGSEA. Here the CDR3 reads CSVTSGGPDTQYF. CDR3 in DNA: TGCAGCGTGACATCCGGGGGGCCAGATACGCAGTATTTT.

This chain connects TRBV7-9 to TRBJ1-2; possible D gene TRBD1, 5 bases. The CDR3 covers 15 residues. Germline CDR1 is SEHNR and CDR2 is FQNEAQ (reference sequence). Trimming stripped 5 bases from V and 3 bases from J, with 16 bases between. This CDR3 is CASSLQRGNDYGYTF. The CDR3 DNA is TGTGCCAGCAGCCTTCAGAGGGGAAACGACTATGGCTACACCTTC.

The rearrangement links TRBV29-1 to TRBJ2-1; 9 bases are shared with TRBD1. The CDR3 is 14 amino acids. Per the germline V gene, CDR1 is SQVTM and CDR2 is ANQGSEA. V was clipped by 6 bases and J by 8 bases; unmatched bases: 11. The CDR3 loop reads CSVEMNRGLDEQFF. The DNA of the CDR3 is TGCAGCGTCGAGATGAACAGGGGGCTGGATGAGCAGTTCTTC.

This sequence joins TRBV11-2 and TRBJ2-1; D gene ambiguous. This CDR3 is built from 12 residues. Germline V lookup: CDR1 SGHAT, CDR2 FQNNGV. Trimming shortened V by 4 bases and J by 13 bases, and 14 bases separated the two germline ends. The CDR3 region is CASSSAPRRQFF. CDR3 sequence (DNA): TGTGCCAGCAGCTCAGCCCCGCGGAGACAGTTCTTC.

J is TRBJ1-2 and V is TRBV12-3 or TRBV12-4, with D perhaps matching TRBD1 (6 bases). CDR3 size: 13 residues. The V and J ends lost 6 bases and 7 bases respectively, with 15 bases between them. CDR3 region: CASRTMTGPGYTF. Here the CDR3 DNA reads TGTGCCAGCAGGACAATGACAGGTCCTGGCTACACCTTC.

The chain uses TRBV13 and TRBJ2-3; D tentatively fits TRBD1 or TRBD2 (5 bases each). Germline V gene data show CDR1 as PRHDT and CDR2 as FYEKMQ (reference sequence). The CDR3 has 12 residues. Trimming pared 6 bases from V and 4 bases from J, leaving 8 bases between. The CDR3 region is CASRTAADTQYF. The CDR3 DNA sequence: TGTGCCAGCAGGACAGCGGCAGATACGCAGTATTTT.

The CDR3 is CASSSLGRGDYGYTF. In nucleotides, the CDR3 is TGTGCCAGCAGCTCATTGGGCCGGGGAGACTATGGCTACACCTTC. The rearrangement uses TRBV27 and TRBJ1-2; no clear D gene. The CDR3 runs to 15 residues. The germline CDR1 and CDR2 sequences are MNHEY and SMNVEV (reference sequence). V lost 6 bases and J 3 bases, leaving 17 bases between the germline ends.